Each of the 21 T cell receptor beta chains below was sequenced from the same sample in a study of CDR3 diversity in severe acne. TCRdb processed the PCR reads anew with MiXCR; each CDR3 protein has one entry. The repertoire consists of some 84,000 distinct CDR3 sequences, with about 50% occurring once and the leading ten covering 10%. Sequencing input: blood. The receptors come from a male donor in good health, serving as a control.

This clonotype was detected ten times or more. The chain has TRBV7-9 and TRBJ2-7; TRBD2 is a possible D gene (5 bases). Trimming took off 4 bases at V and 5 bases at J, with 15 bases between the two ends. The CDR3 totals 14 residues. CDR1 SEHNR and CDR2 FQNEAQ come from the germline V gene (reference sequence). CDR3 loop: CASSSPAGINEQYF. CDR3 nucleotides: TGTGCCAGCAGCTCCCCGGCGGGTATCAACGAGCAGTACTTC.

This chain joins TRBV5-6 and TRBJ1-2; D ambiguous. This CDR3 comprises 14 residues. Germline assignment: CDR1 SGHDT and CDR2 YYEEEE. Trimming shortened V by 0 bases and J by 4 bases, and 10 bases separated the two germline ends. The CDR3 region is CASSLDAGLYGYTF. CDR3 coding DNA: TGTGCCAGCAGCTTGGATGCAGGCCTCTATGGCTACACCTTC.

This rearrangement joins TRBV7-8 to TRBJ2-7; a possible D gene is TRBD2 (5 bases). The CDR3 has 13 residues. The V gene lost 6 bases and the J gene lost 3 bases, with 12 bases spanning the gap. Germline-derived CDR1 and CDR2 are SGHVS and FQNEAQ. CDR3: CASSPPGIYEQYF. The CDR3 bases are TGTGCCAGCAGTCCCCCGGGGATCTACGAGCAGTACTTC.

The sample holds a few counts of this clonotype. This rearrangement joins TRBV20-1 to TRBJ2-7; 8 bases align to TRBD2. V gave up 5 bases and J gave up 3 bases; unmatched junction bases: 3. The CDR3 loop spans 12 amino acids. The germline gives CDR1 DFQATT, CDR2 SNEGSKA (reference sequence). As DNA, the CDR3 is TGCAGTGCTTTAGCGGGGATCTACGAGCAGTACTTC. It yields the protein CSALAGIYEQYF.

This clonotype was seen once. J is TRBJ2-2 and V is TRBV12-3 or TRBV12-4; TRBD1 matches at 9 bases. V was pared by 3 bases and J by 7 bases, with 6 bases of the junction left unmatched. The CDR3 is 15 amino acids. The CDR3 here is CASSFGTGSGGELFF. CDR3 sequence (DNA): TGTGCCAGCAGTTTCGGGACAGGGTCTGGCGGGGAGCTGTTTTTT.

This clonotype was picked up many times. This chain uses TRBV4-1 with TRBJ1-1, with D unresolved. CDR3 length: 16 residues. The V and J ends lost 4 bases and 7 bases respectively, with 22 bases between them. Germline V gene sequence: CDR1 MGHRA, CDR2 YSYEKL. CDR3 sequence (DNA): TGCGCCAGCAGCCCACAGAAGTTGATGATGTTAAATGAAGCTTTCTTT. Translating it yields CASSPQKLMMLNEAFF.

Many counts were recorded for this clonotype. This chain links TRBV7-6 with TRBJ2-3, with 11 nucleotides matching TRBD2. CDR1 and CDR2 from the germline V gene are SGHVS and FNYEAQ. The CDR3 loop spans 16 amino acids. Trimming cost V 5 bases and J 7 bases; bases outside gene matches: 11. The CDR3 DNA is TGTGCCAGCAGCCCCTGGGTTAGCGGGGGGGCGAATACGCAGTATTTT. Protein: CASSPWVSGGANTQYF.

There are many counts of this clonotype. The chain carries TRBV9 and TRBJ2-2, with D tentatively TRBD2 (5 bases). The CDR3 is 15 residues long. With 6 bases removed from V and 5 bases from J, the gap between germline ends came to 17 bases. CDR1 and CDR2 (germline): SGDLS, YYNGEE. As DNA, the CDR3 is TGTGCCAGCAAAGCTGACTACGTGGGGACCGGGGAGCTGTTTTTT. Amino acid sequence: CASKADYVGTGELFF. The whole variable domain, filled in from reference TRBV9 and TRBJ2-2, reads DSGVTQTPKHLITATGQRVTLRCSPRSGDLSVYWYQQSLDQGLQFLIQYYNGEERAKGNILERFSAQQFPDLHSELNLSSLELGDSALYFCASKADYVGTGELFFGEGSRLTVL.

The gene calls are TRBV18 and TRBJ1-5; unclear D gene. There are 13 residues in the CDR3. V was shortened by 1 base and J by 5 bases, with 6 bases between the two germline ends. Germline V gives CDR1 KGHSH, CDR2 LQKENI. As DNA, the CDR3 is TGTGCCAGCTCACCACTGAGGGATCAGCCCCAGCATTTT. Protein product: CASSPLRDQPQHF. Full variable domain (rest looked up from reference TRBV18 and TRBJ1-5): NAGVMQNPRHLVRRRGQEARLRCSPMKGHSHVYWYRQLPEEGLKFMVYLQKENIIDESGMPKERFSAEFPKEGPSILRIQQVVRGDSAAYFCASSPLRDQPQHFGDGTRLSIL.

This clonotype was seen just once. The chain recombines TRBV29-1 with TRBJ1-4; D unresolved. The germline gives CDR1 SQVTM, CDR2 ANQGSEA. Trimming left V 4 bases short and J 6 bases short, with 6 bases between. The CDR3 consists of 11 residues. This CDR3 is CSVGADEKLFF. DNA for the CDR3: TGCAGCGTTGGGGCGGATGAAAAACTGTTTTTT.

Ten or more counts support this clonotype. The V gene is TRBV7-9, the J gene TRBJ2-1; D perhaps matches TRBD2 (7 bases). The CDR3 length is 15 residues. V shed 5 bases and J shed 5 bases, with 16 bases lying between them. CDR1 is SEHNR and CDR2 is FQNEAQ in the germline V gene (reference sequence). The CDR3 coding sequence is TGTGCCAGCAGCCCCACGGCGGGGGCACACAATGAGCAGTTCTTC. It is translated as CASSPTAGAHNEQFF.

This chain joins TRBV4-2 and TRBJ2-7; 12 nucleotides line up with TRBD2. Germline trimming cut 0 bases from V and 4 bases from J; bases unmatched to any gene: 7. The germline CDR1 and CDR2 sequences are LGHNA and YNFKEQ. This CDR3 spans 17 amino acids. For the CDR3, the DNA is TGTGCCAGCAGCCAAGAGACCCTAGCGGGGGGGCGGTACGAGCAGTACTTC. Protein: CASSQETLAGGRYEQYF.

The chain uses TRBV6-5 and TRBJ2-7; a possible D gene is TRBD2 (5 bases). Per germline, CDR1 MNHEY and CDR2 SVGAGI. CDR3 length: 12 amino acids. Trimming removed 8 bases from V and 4 bases from J, with 12 bases in between. DNA of the CDR3: TGTGCCAGCGGGAGCGCCACATACGAGCAGTACTTC. Encoded protein: CASGSATYEQYF.

A remark on this clonotype: At one end the junction does not follow the germline gene, possibly because of a read error. The V call is TRBV29-1, the J call TRBJ2-1, with 9 positions matching TRBD2. CDR1 and CDR2 from the germline V gene are SQVTM and ANQGSEA. This CDR3 has 14 amino acids. The CDR3: CSAEGLASYNELFF. The CDR3 nucleotides read TGCAGCGCCGAGGGACTAGCCTCCTACAATGAGCTGTTCTTC.

A remark on this clonotype: A read error is possible here, since a much larger clone lies one base away. The chain has TRBV9 and TRBJ2-2; maybe TRBD2 (6 bases). The CDR3 has 12 amino acids. V was cut by 5 bases and J by 4 bases, with 6 bases left in between. Per germline, CDR1 SGDLS and CDR2 YYNGEE. This CDR3 reads CASRTSTGELFF. The DNA for the CDR3 is TGTGCCAGCAGGACTAGCACCGGGGAGCTGTTTTTT.

V usage is TRBV7-9 and J usage is TRBJ2-1, with 15 bases aligning to TRBD2. There are 17 residues in the CDR3. Germline-derived CDR1 and CDR2 are SEHNR and FQNEAQ (reference sequence). The V gene end was trimmed by 4 bases and the J gene end by 5 bases; junction bases not matched to a gene: 6. As DNA, the CDR3 is TGTGCCAGCAGCTCCCGGACTAGCGGGGGGGGGGACAATGAGCAGTTCTTC. Its translation is CASSSRTSGGGDNEQFF.

The chain couples TRBV9 to TRBJ2-7; 9 bases map to TRBD1. Looked up from germline, CDR1 is SGDLS and CDR2 is YYNGEE. The CDR3 runs to 15 residues. V shed 0 bases and J 6 bases; nucleotides not matched to a gene: 7. The CDR3 is CASSVASGQGPEQYF. Here the CDR3 DNA reads TGTGCCAGCAGCGTAGCTTCTGGACAGGGGCCCGAGCAGTACTTC.

In its sample, this clonotype was seen many times. This chain connects TRBV5-1 to TRBJ2-2; 8 nucleotides agree with TRBD2. The CDR3 is 16 residues long. The germline CDR1 and CDR2 sequences are SGHRS and YFSETQ. V shed 4 bases, J shed 4 bases, and the junction held 9 bases outside the gene matches. CDR3 bases: TGCGCCAGCAGCCCCCCCCAGCGGGAGAGCACCGGGGAGCTGTTTTTT. Protein product: CASSPPQRESTGELFF. The variable domain in full, with the rest retrieved from reference TRBV5-1 and TRBJ2-2, is KAGVTQTPRYLIKTRGQQVTLSCSPISGHRSVSWYQQTPGQGLQFLFEYFSETQRNKGNFPGRFSGRQFSNSRSEMNVSTLELGDSALYLCASSPPQRESTGELFFGEGSRLTVL.

The rearrangement uses TRBV20-1 and TRBJ2-4, with a weak D call TRBD1 (6 bases). V lost 3 bases and J 0 bases, leaving 15 bases between the germline ends. The CDR3 runs 16 residues. The germline CDR1 and CDR2 sequences are DFQATT and SNEGSKA (reference sequence). The CDR3, as DNA: TGCAGTGCTAGTGGTCAGGGGCTTCTAGCCAAAAACATTCAGTACTTC. This sequence encodes CSASGQGLLAKNIQYF.

This sequence joins TRBV6-6 and TRBJ2-7; 11 bases agree with TRBD2. Trimming cost V 6 bases and J 5 bases; bases outside gene matches: 9. The V gene's germline CDR1 is MNHNY and CDR2 SVGAGI (reference sequence). This CDR3 has 15 amino acids. CDR3 coding DNA: TGTGCCAGCAGCACAACTAGCGGGAGTATGAACGAGCAGTACTTC. Its protein product is CASSTTSGSMNEQYF.

This clonotype was recorded many times. The chain carries TRBV9 and TRBJ1-1; maybe TRBD1 (6 bases). CDR1 is SGDLS, CDR2 YYNGEE, per germline. Trimming removed 3 bases at V and 5 bases at J, with 17 bases between. The CDR3 runs to 15 residues. CDR3 sequence: CASSGRPPGATEAFF. The CDR3 DNA follows: TGTGCCAGCAGCGGCAGACCCCCGGGGGCTACTGAAGCTTTCTTT.